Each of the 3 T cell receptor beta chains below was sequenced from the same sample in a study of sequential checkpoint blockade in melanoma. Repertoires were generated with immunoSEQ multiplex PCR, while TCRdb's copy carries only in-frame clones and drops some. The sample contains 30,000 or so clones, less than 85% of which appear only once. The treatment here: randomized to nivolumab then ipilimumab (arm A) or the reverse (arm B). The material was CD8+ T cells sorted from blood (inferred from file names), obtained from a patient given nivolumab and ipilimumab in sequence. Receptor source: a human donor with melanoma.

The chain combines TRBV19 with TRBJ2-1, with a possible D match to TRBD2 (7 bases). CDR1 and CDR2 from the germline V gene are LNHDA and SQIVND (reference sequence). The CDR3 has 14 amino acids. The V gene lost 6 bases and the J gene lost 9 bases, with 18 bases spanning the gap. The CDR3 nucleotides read TGTGCCAGTAGCGTGGGAGGGGGAATGGGTGAGCAGTTCTTC. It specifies CASSVGGGMGEQFF.

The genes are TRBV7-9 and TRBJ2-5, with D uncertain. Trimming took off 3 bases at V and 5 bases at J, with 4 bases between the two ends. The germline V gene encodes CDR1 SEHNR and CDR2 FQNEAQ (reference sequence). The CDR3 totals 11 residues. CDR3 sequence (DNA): TGTGCCAGCAGCTTTCTGGAGACCCAGTACTTC. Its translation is CASSFLETQYF.

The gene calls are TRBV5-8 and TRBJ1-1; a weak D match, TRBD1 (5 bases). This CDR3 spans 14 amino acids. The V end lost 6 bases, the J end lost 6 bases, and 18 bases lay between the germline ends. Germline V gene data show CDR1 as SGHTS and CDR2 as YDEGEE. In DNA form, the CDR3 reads TGTGCCAGCATCCTTCTCGGAGGGGCGGCTGAAGCTTTCTTT. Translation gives CASILLGGAAEAFF.